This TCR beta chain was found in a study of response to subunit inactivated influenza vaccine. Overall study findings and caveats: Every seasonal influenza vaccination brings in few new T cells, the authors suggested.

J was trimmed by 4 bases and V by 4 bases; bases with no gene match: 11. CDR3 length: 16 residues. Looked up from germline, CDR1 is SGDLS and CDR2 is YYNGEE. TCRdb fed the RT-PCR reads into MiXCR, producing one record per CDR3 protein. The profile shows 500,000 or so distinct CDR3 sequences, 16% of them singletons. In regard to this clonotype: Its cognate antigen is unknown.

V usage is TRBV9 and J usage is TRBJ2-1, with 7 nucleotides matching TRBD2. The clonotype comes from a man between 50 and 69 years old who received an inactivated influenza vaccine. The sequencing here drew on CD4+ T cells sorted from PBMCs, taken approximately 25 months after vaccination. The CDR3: CASSPFPGLTYNEQFF. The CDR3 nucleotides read TGTGCCAGCAGCCCATTCCCGGGACTAACTTACAATGAGCAGTTCTTC.